The clone carrying this T cell receptor (beta chain) has only a few counts. What it binds is unknown. Via MiXCR, TCRdb re-called the 5' RACE reads, giving one row per CDR3 protein. The sample includes under 550,000 distinct CDR3 sequences, roughly 18% of them seen just once. Looked up from germline, CDR1 is SNHLY and CDR2 is FYNNEI. The CDR3 has 15 amino acids. V was clipped by 7 bases and J by 5 bases; unmatched bases: 7. This specimen belongs to a study of T-cell memory formation after mild COVID-19. Overall study context: TCR clusters were largely donor specific.

Study-level findings and limits: Researchers found some responding clones in pre-infection memory, a sign that cross-reactive memory joined.

The receptor's source is a young man who had mild COVID-19 (a few samples of this study predate the infection). Cell type and time point are not known. Material for sequencing was PBMCs or a T cell subset sorted from them (not recorded which). The V gene is TRBV2, the J gene TRBJ2-1, with 11 bases that match TRBD2. The CDR3 region has the DNA TGTGCCAGCACTAGGCGACTAGCGGGGAACAATGAGCAGTTCTTC. Its translation: CASTRRLAGNNEQFF.